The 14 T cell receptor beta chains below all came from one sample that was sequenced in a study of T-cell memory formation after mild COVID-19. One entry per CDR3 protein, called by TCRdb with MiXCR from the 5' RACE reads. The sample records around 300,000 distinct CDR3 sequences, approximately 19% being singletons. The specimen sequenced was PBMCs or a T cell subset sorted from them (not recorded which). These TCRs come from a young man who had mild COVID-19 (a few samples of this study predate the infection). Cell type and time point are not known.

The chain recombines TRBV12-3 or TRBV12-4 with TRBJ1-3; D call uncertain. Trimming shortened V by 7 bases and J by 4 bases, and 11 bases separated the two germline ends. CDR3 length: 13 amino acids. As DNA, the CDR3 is TGTGCCAGCACCCCGGGAGGGGGAAACACCATATATTTT. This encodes CASTPGGGNTIYF.

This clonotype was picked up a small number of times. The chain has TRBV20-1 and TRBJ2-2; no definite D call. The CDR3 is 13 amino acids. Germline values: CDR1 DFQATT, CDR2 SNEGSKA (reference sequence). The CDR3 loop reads CTPQRADSGELFF. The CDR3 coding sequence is TGCACCCCACAGAGAGCTGATTCCGGGGAGCTGTTTTTT.

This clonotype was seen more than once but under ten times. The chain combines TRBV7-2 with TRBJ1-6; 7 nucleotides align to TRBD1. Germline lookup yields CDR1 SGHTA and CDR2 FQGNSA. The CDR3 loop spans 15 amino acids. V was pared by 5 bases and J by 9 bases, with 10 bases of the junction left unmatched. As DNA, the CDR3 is TGTGCCAGCAGCCCTCCAGGGGGAGGTGGTTCACCCCTCCACTTT. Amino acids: CASSPPGGGGSPLHF.

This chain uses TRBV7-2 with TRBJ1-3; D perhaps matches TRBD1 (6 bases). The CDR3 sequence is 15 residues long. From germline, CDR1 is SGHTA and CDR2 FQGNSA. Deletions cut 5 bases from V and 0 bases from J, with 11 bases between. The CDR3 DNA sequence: TGTGCCAGCAGCCCTCGGGGGCCCTCTGGAAACACCATATATTTT. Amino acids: CASSPRGPSGNTIYF.

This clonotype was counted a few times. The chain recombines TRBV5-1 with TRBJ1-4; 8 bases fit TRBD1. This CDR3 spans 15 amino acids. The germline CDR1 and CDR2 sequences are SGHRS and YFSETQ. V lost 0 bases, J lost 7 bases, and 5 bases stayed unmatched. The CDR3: CASSLGTGGIEKLFF. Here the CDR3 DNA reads TGCGCCAGCAGCTTGGGAACAGGGGGTATTGAAAAACTGTTTTTT.

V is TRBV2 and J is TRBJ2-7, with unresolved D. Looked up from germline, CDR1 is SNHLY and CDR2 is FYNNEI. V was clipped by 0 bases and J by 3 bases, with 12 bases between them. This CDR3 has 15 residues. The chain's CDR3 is CASSEASGRFYEQYV. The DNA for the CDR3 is TGTGCCAGCAGTGAAGCGTCGGGCAGATTCTACGAGCAGTACGTC.

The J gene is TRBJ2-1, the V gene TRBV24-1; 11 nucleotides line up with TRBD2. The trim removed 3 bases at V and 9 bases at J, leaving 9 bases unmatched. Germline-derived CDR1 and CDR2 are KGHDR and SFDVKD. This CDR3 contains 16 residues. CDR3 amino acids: CATSDPTSGGKGEQFF. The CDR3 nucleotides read TGTGCCACCAGTGATCCTACTAGCGGGGGAAAGGGTGAGCAGTTCTTC.

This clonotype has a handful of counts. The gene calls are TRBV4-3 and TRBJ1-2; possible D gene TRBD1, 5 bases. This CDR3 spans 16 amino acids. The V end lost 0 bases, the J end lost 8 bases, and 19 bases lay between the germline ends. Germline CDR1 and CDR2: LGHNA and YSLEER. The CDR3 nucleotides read TGCGCCAGCAGCCAAGAGGGAGCAGGGCTCACGTACGGCTACACCTTC. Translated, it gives CASSQEGAGLTYGYTF.

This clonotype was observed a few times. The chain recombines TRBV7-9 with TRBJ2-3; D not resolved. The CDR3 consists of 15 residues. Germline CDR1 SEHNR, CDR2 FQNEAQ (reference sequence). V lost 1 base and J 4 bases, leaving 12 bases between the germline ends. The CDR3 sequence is CASSLVIGRPDTQYF. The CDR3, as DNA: TGTGCCAGCAGCTTAGTTATTGGCAGACCAGATACGCAGTATTTT.

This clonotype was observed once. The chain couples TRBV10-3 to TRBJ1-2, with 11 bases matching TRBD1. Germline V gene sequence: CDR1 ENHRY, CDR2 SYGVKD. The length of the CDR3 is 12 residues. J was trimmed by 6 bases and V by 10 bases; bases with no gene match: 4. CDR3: CATGQGANGYTF. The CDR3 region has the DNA TGTGCCACCGGACAGGGGGCGAATGGCTACACCTTC.

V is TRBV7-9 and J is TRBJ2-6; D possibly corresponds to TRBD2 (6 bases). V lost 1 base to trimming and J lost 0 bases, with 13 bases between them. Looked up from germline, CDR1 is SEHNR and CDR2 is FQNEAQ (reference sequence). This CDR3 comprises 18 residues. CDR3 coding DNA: TGTGCCAGCAGCTTAGGGGGAGGCGGCTCCTCTGGGGCCAACGTCCTGACTTTC. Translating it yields CASSLGGGGSSGANVLTF.

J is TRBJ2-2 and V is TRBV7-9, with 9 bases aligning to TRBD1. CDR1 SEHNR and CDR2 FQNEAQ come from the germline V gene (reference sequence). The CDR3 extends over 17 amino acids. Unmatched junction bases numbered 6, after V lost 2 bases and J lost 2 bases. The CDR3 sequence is CASSLRRGQGNTGELFF. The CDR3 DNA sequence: TGTGCCAGCAGCTTAAGGCGGGGACAGGGAAACACCGGGGAGCTGTTTTTT.

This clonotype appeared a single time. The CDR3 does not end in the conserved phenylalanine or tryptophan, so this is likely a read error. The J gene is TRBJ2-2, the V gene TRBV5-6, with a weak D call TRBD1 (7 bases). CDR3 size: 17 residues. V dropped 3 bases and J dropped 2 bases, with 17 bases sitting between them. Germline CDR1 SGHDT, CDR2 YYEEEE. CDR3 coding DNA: TGTGCCAGCAGCTCCGTCCGCAGGGGGGCCAACACCGGGGAGCTGTTTTTA. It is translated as CASSSVRRGANTGELFL.

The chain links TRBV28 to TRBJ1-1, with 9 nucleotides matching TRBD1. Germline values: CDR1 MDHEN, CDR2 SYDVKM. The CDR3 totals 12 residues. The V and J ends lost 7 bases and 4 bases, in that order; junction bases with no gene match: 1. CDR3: CASKTGGTEAFF. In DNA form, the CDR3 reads TGTGCCAGCAAGACAGGGGGCACTGAAGCTTTCTTT.